This TCR beta chain originates from a study of blood T cells in healthy people across ages (dated by TCRdb to 2014 to 2015). The study in broad terms: In model experiments, template switching captured roughly one uniquely barcoded TCR beta cDNA molecule for every two T cells. Using deep sequencing normalized with unique cDNA molecular identifiers, the study measured how TCR beta repertoire diversity changes with age. Two additional independent replicas of 1 million unique cDNA reads from the same blood draw were analyzed for two donors (one aged 18 to 30 and one aged 80 or older). The donors were divided into four age groups: young (average about 15 years), middle-aged (around 37), aged (about 62) and long-lived (82). To avoid experimental bias, donors of different ages were distributed randomly across sequencing lanes. Here is what the overall study found, with its caveats: Because the CMV infection status of the donors was unknown, age-related changes in expanded clonotypes may potentially have been confounded. As age increased, observed TCR beta diversity per million T cells dropped in a roughly linear way, and a significant reduction was already evident by age 40. The percentage of naive T cells measured by flow cytometry correlated strongly with observed TCR beta diversity. Since profiling was done on bulk unsorted PBMCs, naive and antigen-experienced compartments could not be conclusively compared. The long-lived group showed more naive CD4+ T cells, fewer expanded clones and increased TCR diversity than the aged group, suggesting age selection. Estimates of total diversity based on one million sequenced T cells were regarded as lower bounds and as underestimates.

Systemically healthy Caucasian individuals from Russia, 39 in total and aged 6 to 90 years, were included as donors. Each donor gave approximately 9.3 milliliters of peripheral blood, collected into EDTA-treated Vacutainer tubes. Ficoll-Paque density-gradient centrifugation was used to isolate PBMCs, with at least 6 million per sample. Trizol reagent was used to extract total RNA from PBMCs, with at least 6 micrograms per sample. For every donor, an aliquot of PBMCs went through flow cytometry to measure the percentages of naive CD45RAhigh/CD27high T cells. Libraries were prepared through 5' RACE. TCRdb shows the sequencer as Illumina HiSeq 2500. A second PCR of about 7 to 12 cycles was performed with a sample-barcoded 5' primer and a J-beta primer mix. A unique molecular identifier was introduced onto each TCR beta cDNA molecule by a template-switch 5' adaptor carrying 12 random nucleotides. Each sample yielded at least 2.5 million CDR3-containing paired-end reads. All of the RNA was converted into first-strand cDNA using the Mint cDNA synthesis kit, with a TRBC-specific oligonucleotide serving as the primer. After uracil-DNA glycosylase treatment, a first 18-cycle PCR used universal primers M1SS and BC2_uni_R on all cDNA. In the paper's pipeline: Normalization of each sample was performed by random selection of 1 million high-quality reads, each carrying a distinct molecular identifier. Reads sharing molecular identifiers were discarded rather than binned into consensus sequences. MiTCR, with a Q25 quality threshold and the strictest error-elimination algorithm, was used for CDR3 identification, clonotype clustering and error correction. A nonparametric unseen species model using Euler transformation provided a lower-bound estimate of total TCR beta diversity. The public reads were reanalyzed by TCRdb: fastp trimming at Q25, MiXCR alignment, in-frame beta chains only. CDR3 protein sequences are deduplicated, and each keeps its most common genes and DNA. In this record, the V and J calls reflect TCRdb's handling and not the investigators' own analysis. The sample table records about 1.6 million distinct CDR3 sequences; almost 35% of these occur just once. 11% of the sample comes from the top ten.

A note on this clonotype: Its cognate antigen has yet to be identified. No quality values exist for individual bases; no much larger clone is one base distant.

CDR1 is given as KGHSH and CDR2 as LQKENI, both from the germline V gene. The junction shows trimming of 3 bases on V and 2 bases on J, and the gene matches do not reach 3 bases of it. The CDR3 numbers 17 residues from cysteine through phenylalanine. Here the CDR3 DNA is all that survives: 51 bases in frame from base 1. This chain is built from TRBV18 and TRBJ2-1; TRBD2 fits 14 bases in the junction. This receptor was obtained from a woman aged 25 to 39 in good health. Sequencing used blood. The nucleotide sequence reads TGTGCCAGCTCACCTCGGACTAGCGGGGGGACCTACAATGAGCAGTTCTTC. This translates into CASSPRTSGGTYNEQFF.